The clone carrying this TCR beta chain was recorded once. The CDR3 consists of 14 residues. The V end was cut by 5 bases, the J end by 10 bases, with 15 bases between. Germline V gene data show CDR1 as SNHLY and CDR2 as FYNNEI. The sample originates from a study of blood T cell repertoires in COVID-19. Study context: Both acute and convalescent COVID-19 samples were obtained from the United States, Italy and Spain. PBMCs, B-cell-depleted T cells, or T cells were the source of the cDNA or gDNA that made up the material.

In the original workflow: Nucleated cell counts were estimated from reference gene primer amplification. TCRdb's table, derived via immunoSEQ multiplex PCR, lists solely in-frame clones and lacks some. From that table come the V and J calls and clone size; the DNA was used to work out D and trimming. The sample lists around 130,000 clones; around nine tenths were seen once. This TCR came from a human donor in a cohort sampled during active COVID-19. The gene calls are TRBV2 and TRBJ1-6; D unclear. The sequencing input was peripheral blood. This CDR3 is CASSFDSSVSPLHF. In DNA form, the CDR3 reads TGTGCCAGCAGTTTTGACTCATCGGTCTCACCCCTCCACTTT. Full variable domain (remainder filled in from reference TRBV2 and TRBJ1-6): EPEVTQTPSHQVTQMGQEVILRCVPISNHLYFYWYRQILGQKVEFLVSFYNNEISEKSEIFDDQFSVERPDGSNFTLKIRSTKLEDSAMYFCASSFDSSVSPLHFGNGTRLTVT.